This T cell receptor (beta chain) was captured in a study of blood T cell repertoires in COVID-19. Clones were read by immunoSEQ multiplex PCR, and TCRdb kept only the in-frame ones, dropping some. The data hold hundreds of thousands of clones, with 80% to 90% observed a single time. The CDR3 is 14 amino acids. Trimming stripped 2 bases from V and 2 bases from J, with 10 bases between. The germline CDR1 and CDR2 sequences are SGHAT and FQNNGV. Sequenced sample: PBMCs or T cells enriched from blood (not recorded which). This sequence originates from a man aged 25-45 years who had recovered from COVID-19. This chain uses TRBV11-2 with TRBJ2-7; D may be TRBD2 (5 bases). In DNA form, the CDR3 reads TGTGCCAGCAGCTTATATCAGCGGCCCTACGAGCAGTACTTC. Protein: CASSLYQRPYEQYF.